This T cell receptor beta chain stems from a study of blood T cell repertoires in COVID-19. At the level of the study: Collection of acute and convalescent COVID-19 samples took place in the United States, Italy and Spain. Sample material is recorded as cDNA or gDNA derived from T cells, B-cell-depleted T cells, or PBMCs.

This CDR3 has 16 amino acids. Germline values: CDR1 WNHNN, CDR2 SYGVQD (reference sequence). The V gene end was trimmed by 5 bases and the J gene end by 6 bases; junction bases not matched to a gene: 13. Original processing methods: Reference gene primer amplification gave nucleated cell count estimates. TCRdb's table, derived via immunoSEQ multiplex PCR, lists solely in-frame clones and lacks some. V and J calls and clone size follow that table, whereas D and trimming were derived from the DNA. The sample carries around 100,000 clones, about 88% recorded once. The receptor was isolated from a man aged 35 to 55 with acute or convalescent COVID-19. The chain recombines TRBV10-1 with TRBJ1-5, with 7 positions matching TRBD1. The sample was peripheral blood. CDR3 residues: CASSTRERGLSQPQHF. The CDR3 DNA reads TGCGCCAGCAGTACCCGGGAGAGGGGGCTCAGTCAGCCCCAGCATTTT.